One and the same sample provided the 28 T cell receptor beta chains below, sequenced in a study of OX40 agonist ivuxolimab in advanced cancers. TCRdb's copy holds only in-frame clones and misses some; the assay was immunoSEQ multiplex PCR. This table holds about 87,000 clones, approximately 87% found once. The specimen was CD4+ or CD8+ T cells sorted from blood, collected in a trial of the OX40 agonist ivuxolimab. The receptors come from an adult with an advanced solid tumor such as melanoma, head and neck, liver or kidney cancer.

This rearrangement joins TRBV18 to TRBJ1-5, with TRBD1 matching 10 bases. The germline V gene has CDR1 KGHSH and CDR2 LQKENI. The CDR3 covers 16 residues. J was trimmed by 5 bases and V by 0 bases; bases with no gene match: 4. CDR3 DNA sequence: TGTGCCAGCTCACCACCGGGACAGGGGAAAGATCAGCCCCAGCATTTT. It is translated as CASSPPGQGKDQPQHF.

This clone was recorded a few times. This chain uses TRBV14 with TRBJ1-3; D not resolved. Germline V lookup: CDR1 SGHDN, CDR2 FVKESK. The V end lost 2 bases, the J end lost 0 bases, and 5 bases lay between the germline ends. The CDR3 covers 14 residues. The CDR3 DNA reads TGTGCCAGCAGCCAAAGCCGCTCTGGAAACACCATATATTTT. This translates into CASSQSRSGNTIYF.

This clone was observed a handful of times. This chain connects TRBV6-4 to TRBJ2-6; D call uncertain. CDR1 is MRHNA, CDR2 SNTAGT, per germline. Trimming left V 2 bases short and J 0 bases short, with 2 bases between. The CDR3 has 14 residues. CDR3 sequence: CASSDNSGANVLTF. In DNA, the CDR3 is TGTGCCAGCAGTGACAACTCTGGGGCCAACGTCCTGACTTTC.

This sequence joins TRBV6-5 and TRBJ2-3, with 7 bases identical to TRBD2. This CDR3 comprises 14 residues. Germline CDR1 and CDR2: MNHEY and SVGAGI. V lost 2 bases and J lost 6; bases outside the gene matches: 5. The CDR3 loop reads CASSYSGVSDTQYF. The CDR3 DNA reads TGTGCCAGCAGTTACAGCGGGGTATCGGATACGCAGTATTTT.

This chain uses TRBV18 with TRBJ1-6, with D possibly being TRBD1 (5 bases). The CDR3 covers 16 residues. Germline CDR1 KGHSH, CDR2 LQKENI. Trimming took 4 bases from V and 9 from J, leaving 19 bases between them. DNA for the CDR3: TGTGCCAGCTCACTCCGTGAGGGGCGCGTAGTTTCACCCCTCCACTTT. Its translation is CASSLREGRVVSPLHF.

A few counts support this clone. This chain connects TRBV4-2 to TRBJ1-2; possible D gene TRBD1, 5 bases. The CDR3 consists of 19 residues. V lost 0 bases and J 0 bases, leaving 20 bases between the germline ends. The V gene's germline CDR1 is LGHNA and CDR2 YNFKEQ. CDR3 amino acids: CASSQDGGGGQLTNYGYTF. The CDR3 coding sequence is TGTGCCAGCAGCCAAGATGGGGGGGGAGGGCAGCTTACTAACTATGGCTACACCTTC.

This clone appeared once. The V and J genes are TRBV6-6 and TRBJ2-7, with D perhaps matching TRBD1 or TRBD2 (5 bases each). Germline V lookup: CDR1 MNHNY, CDR2 SVGAGI (reference sequence). The CDR3 is made up of 13 amino acids. V lost 6 bases and J 5 bases, leaving 14 bases between the germline ends. In DNA form, the CDR3 reads TGTGCCAGCAGCAGGTACCGGGACGACGAGCAGTACTTC. This sequence encodes CASSRYRDDEQYF.

The chain employs TRBV7-2 and TRBJ1-2; D is possibly TRBD1 (5 bases). Per germline, CDR1 SGHTA and CDR2 FQGNSA. The CDR3 runs 13 residues. The V gene lost 7 bases and the J gene lost 2 bases, with 11 bases spanning the gap. The CDR3 region has the DNA TGTGCCAGCACCTTGGGGGGAAACTATGGCTACACCTTC. Residues: CASTLGGNYGYTF.

The chain employs TRBV7-2 and TRBJ1-1, with unresolved D. CDR3 size: 13 residues. Germline V gives CDR1 SGHTA, CDR2 FQGNSA. The germline V and J ends were trimmed by 5 bases and 2 bases, with 9 bases remaining between them. The CDR3 protein is CASSRQENTEAFF. As DNA, the CDR3 is TGTGCCAGCAGCCGTCAAGAAAACACTGAAGCTTTCTTT.

The CDR3: CASSAVTSSSYNEQFF. The CDR3 coding sequence is TGCGCCAGCAGCGCGGTGACTAGCAGCTCCTACAATGAGCAGTTCTTC. The rearrangement uses TRBV5-1 and TRBJ2-1; 7 bases match TRBD2. Looked up from germline, CDR1 is SGHRS and CDR2 is YFSETQ. The junction had 7 bases not matched to a gene; V was cut back by 4 bases and J by 0 bases. The CDR3 covers 16 residues. Complete variable domain (other parts from reference TRBV5-1 and TRBJ2-1): KAGVTQTPRYLIKTRGQQVTLSCSPISGHRSVSWYQQTPGQGLQFLFEYFSETQRNKGNFPGRFSGRQFSNSRSEMNVSTLELGDSALYLCASSAVTSSSYNEQFFGPGTRLTVL.

The sample holds a few counts of this clone. The rearrangement links TRBV30 to TRBJ1-6, with 9 bases matching TRBD1. V was clipped by 2 bases and J by 7 bases; unmatched bases: 3. The CDR3 totals 14 residues. Germline CDR1 is GTSNPN and CDR2 is SVGIG (reference sequence). CDR3 residues: CAWSQDRGNSPLHF. DNA for the CDR3: TGTGCCTGGAGTCAGGACAGGGGAAATTCACCCCTCCACTTT.

This clone came up a few times. V and J are TRBV9 and TRBJ1-5, with TRBD1 matching over 9 bases. Germline CDR1 is SGDLS and CDR2 is YYNGEE. The CDR3 loop spans 14 amino acids. V was clipped by 3 bases and J by 6 bases; unmatched bases: 4. The CDR3 protein is CASSDGTGSQPQHF. For the CDR3, the DNA is TGTGCCAGCAGCGACGGGACAGGGAGTCAGCCCCAGCATTTT.

The chain is built from TRBV10-3 and TRBJ1-1; 7 bases agree with TRBD1. The CDR3 has 15 residues. V was clipped by 4 bases and J by 2 bases; unmatched bases: 7. Per the germline V gene, CDR1 is ENHRY and CDR2 is SYGVKD. The CDR3 DNA follows: TGTGCCATCAGTGGCCAGGGGGGGGGAAACACTGAAGCTTTCTTT. It specifies CAISGQGGGNTEAFF.

The V call is TRBV4-3, the J call TRBJ2-3, with a weak D call TRBD1 (5 bases). Germline lookup yields CDR1 LGHNA and CDR2 YSLEER. The CDR3 runs 16 residues. The V end was cut by 0 bases, the J end by 4 bases, with 14 bases between. The CDR3 spells CASSQDIRGGADTQYF. The DNA for the CDR3 is TGCGCCAGCAGCCAAGATATAAGGGGTGGAGCAGATACGCAGTATTTT.

The chain is built from TRBV25-1 and TRBJ1-4; perhaps TRBD1 as D (5 bases). The CDR3 spans 16 residues. Germline CDR1 reads MGHDK; CDR2 reads SYGVNS. V was clipped by 3 bases and J by 4 bases, with 15 bases between them. CDR3 residues: CASSESGAGINEKLFF. Written as DNA, the CDR3 is TGTGCCAGCAGTGAGTCTGGCGCAGGGATTAATGAAAAACTGTTTTTT. Full variable domain (remainder filled in from reference TRBV25-1 and TRBJ1-4): EADIYQTPRYLVIGTGKKITLECSQTMGHDKMYWYQQDPGMELHLIHYSYGVNSTEKGDLSSESTVSRIRTEHFPLTLESARPSHTSQYLCASSESGAGINEKLFFGSGTQLSVL.

The genes are TRBV6-5 and TRBJ2-1; 8 nucleotides line up with TRBD2. Trimming took 4 bases from V and 3 from J; bases not matched to a gene: 8. Germline V gene sequence: CDR1 MNHEY, CDR2 SVGAGI. This CDR3 has 16 residues. CDR3 sequence reads: CASSFGGAELYNEQFF. For the CDR3, the DNA is TGTGCCAGCAGTTTCGGGGGGGCAGAACTCTACAATGAGCAGTTCTTC.

The V call is TRBV5-1, the J call TRBJ2-5; 10 bases fit TRBD2. Germline CDR1 SGHRS, CDR2 YFSETQ. V was pared by 0 bases and J by 5 bases, with 7 bases of the junction left unmatched. CDR3 length: 16 residues. The chain's CDR3 is CASSLAGGLARETQYF. The CDR3 nucleotides are TGCGCCAGCAGCTTGGCGGGGGGACTAGCGCGCGAGACCCAGTACTTC.

The CDR3 is CASSPPGGQGVSGANVLTF. Written as DNA, the CDR3 is TGTGCCAGCTCACCACCGGGGGGACAGGGCGTCTCTGGGGCCAACGTCCTGACTTTC. The rearrangement joins TRBV18 to TRBJ2-6, with TRBD1 matching 9 bases. The length of the CDR3 is 19 residues. V dropped 0 bases and J dropped 0; count of bases not matched to a gene: 6. Germline values: CDR1 KGHSH, CDR2 LQKENI.

This chain uses TRBV5-1 with TRBJ1-2, with D maybe TRBD1 (5 bases). This CDR3 is 14 amino acids long. V was cut by 3 bases and J by 4 bases, with 13 bases left in between. The germline CDR1 and CDR2 sequences are SGHRS and YFSETQ. CDR3 coding DNA: TGCGCCAGCAGCTACGAGGGGATCGGCTATGGCTACACCTTC. Protein sequence: CASSYEGIGYGYTF.

The CDR3, as DNA: TGCAGCGTTGAAGATCAGAGCGGGGGCCGCTACGAGCAGTACTTC. Its protein is CSVEDQSGGRYEQYF. V gene TRBV29-1 combines with J gene TRBJ2-7; TRBD2 aligns across 8 bases. With 0 bases clipped from V and 3 bases from J, the junction kept 7 bases outside the gene matches. Germline CDR1 and CDR2: SQVTM and ANQGSEA. CDR3 length: 15 amino acids.

The J gene is TRBJ1-2, the V gene TRBV6-6, with no clear D. The V end was cut by 6 bases, the J end by 4 bases, with 12 bases between. This CDR3 contains 13 residues. CDR1 and CDR2 from the germline V gene are MNHNY and SVGAGI (reference sequence). CDR3 residues: CASRLDGSYGYTF. Here the CDR3 DNA reads TGTGCCAGCAGACTGGACGGGTCCTATGGCTACACCTTC.

In the case of this clone: One end of the junction varies from germline; a read error may be responsible. The genes are TRBV5-5 and TRBJ1-1; D remains unclear. The CDR3 has 15 amino acids. Germline V CDR1 and CDR2: SGHKS, YYEKEE (reference sequence). The CDR3 region has the DNA TGCGCCAGCAGCCAAGAGGCCGACCAACCGAGAGGAGCTTTCTTT. Amino acid sequence: CASSQEADQPRGAFF.

This clone was observed once. The chain joins TRBV7-2 to TRBJ2-7; unclear D gene. Looked up from germline, CDR1 is SGHTA and CDR2 is FQGNSA. V was cut by 5 bases and J by 2 bases, with 7 bases left in between. This CDR3 is 12 amino acids long. The CDR3 loop reads CASSDSPYEQYF. CDR3 coding DNA: TGTGCCAGCAGCGATTCACCCTACGAGCAGTACTTC.

The chain links TRBV18 to TRBJ1-5, with D maybe TRBD1 (5 bases). V shed 5 bases and J shed 1 base, with 15 bases lying between them. The CDR3 is 16 residues long. Germline-derived CDR1 and CDR2 are KGHSH and LQKENI. CDR3 sequence reads: CASSSPPGGSNQPQHF. The CDR3 region has the DNA TGTGCCAGCTCATCCCCACCCGGGGGGAGCAATCAGCCCCAGCATTTT.

The DNA for the CDR3 is TGTGCCAGCAACTCGGGACAGGGAAGGCTCGAGCAGTACTTC. Translated, it gives CASNSGQGRLEQYF. V usage is TRBV27 and J usage is TRBJ2-7; 9 bases map to TRBD1. J gave up 6 bases and V 7 bases, and 10 bases lay outside the gene matches. The germline CDR1 and CDR2 sequences are MNHEY and SMNVEV (reference sequence). This CDR3 spans 14 amino acids.

There are a few counts of this clone. The chain combines TRBV13 with TRBJ1-1, with D perhaps TRBD1 (5 bases). In germline, CDR1 is PRHDT, CDR2 FYEKMQ (reference sequence). The CDR3 length is 14 residues. V was trimmed by 6 bases and J by 8 bases, leaving 19 bases between them. CDR3 sequence: CASRWGVRGREAFF. In nucleotides, the CDR3 is TGTGCCAGCAGGTGGGGGGTAAGAGGCCGCGAAGCTTTCTTT. The variable domain in full, completed from reference TRBV13 and TRBJ1-1, reads AAGVIQSPRHLIKEKRETATLKCYPIPRHDTVYWYQQGPGQDPQFLISFYEKMQSDKGSIPDRFSAQQFSDYHSELNMSSLELGDSALYFCASRWGVRGREAFFGQGTRLTVV.

V usage is TRBV5-6 and J usage is TRBJ2-7; 7 nucleotides line up with TRBD1. The germline gives CDR1 SGHDT, CDR2 YYEEEE. CDR3 length: 15 residues. Germline trimming cut 3 bases from V and 2 bases from J; bases unmatched to any gene: 8. CDR3 in DNA: TGTGCCAGCAGCTCGATGCGACAGGGAACCTACGAGCAGTACTTC. Residues: CASSSMRQGTYEQYF.

The chain has TRBV27 and TRBJ1-1, with D tentatively TRBD1 (6 bases). This CDR3 has 14 amino acids. The germline CDR1 and CDR2 sequences are MNHEY and SMNVEV (reference sequence). V lost 2 bases and J 7 bases, leaving 14 bases between the germline ends. Here the CDR3 reads CASSLGYGGGEAFF. CDR3 nucleotide sequence: TGTGCCAGCAGTTTAGGGTATGGAGGGGGTGAAGCTTTCTTT.